This T cell receptor beta chain came from a study of tumor-infiltrating lymphocytes in primary liver carcinoma. Study results and caveats: When set against blood, tumors had a significantly higher top-250-clone fraction (p = 0.039).

From about 19-30 mg of unsorted bulk tissue, DNA and RNA were co-extracted together. No treatment had been given to the patients, who were chronically infected with HBV. The investigators made TCR beta cDNA from roughly 0.55 ug total RNA, using a constant-region primer. Construction of TCR beta libraries relied on three successive nested multiplex PCR rounds employing slightly modified ARM-PCR. TRBV1-TRBV30 forward primers and a C-beta reverse primer were used in the first two PCR rounds, which each ran for around 10 cycles. TCRdb itself ran the multiplex PCR reads through MiXCR, one entry per CDR3 protein. This table has approximately 45,000 distinct CDR3 sequences, more than 70% appearing once. Germline-derived CDR1 and CDR2 are SGHAT and FQDESV (reference sequence). The CDR3 is 17 amino acids. A remark on this clonotype: Its antigen is currently unknown. One end of the junction does not line up with germline, which may come from a read error.

The sequence was collected from a woman aged 25-40 years with primary liver carcinoma and hepatitis B virus infection. The sequencing input was tumor-adjacent normal liver tissue. The chain recombines TRBV11-1 with TRBJ2-1; D might be TRBD2 (5 bases). CDR3 in amino acids: CASSLAALVTGLNELFF. The CDR3 coding sequence is TGTGCCAGCAGCTTGGCAGCCCTGGTAACGGGGTTAAATGAGCTGTTCTTC.